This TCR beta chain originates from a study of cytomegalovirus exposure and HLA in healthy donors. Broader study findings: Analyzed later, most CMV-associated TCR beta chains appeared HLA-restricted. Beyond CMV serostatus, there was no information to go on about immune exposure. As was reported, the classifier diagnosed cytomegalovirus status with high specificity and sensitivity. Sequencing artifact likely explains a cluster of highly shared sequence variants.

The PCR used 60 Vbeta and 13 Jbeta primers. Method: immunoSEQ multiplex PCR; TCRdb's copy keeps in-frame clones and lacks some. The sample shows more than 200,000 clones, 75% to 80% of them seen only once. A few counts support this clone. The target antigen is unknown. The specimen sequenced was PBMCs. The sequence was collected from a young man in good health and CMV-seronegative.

The CDR3 here is CAILWGGPEKLFF. CDR3 sequence (DNA): TGTGCCATCCTTTGGGGGGGCCCTGAAAAACTGTTTTTT. This rearrangement joins TRBV6-1 to TRBJ1-4, with TRBD1 as a possible D gene (6 bases). Per germline, CDR1 MNHNS and CDR2 SASEGT. CDR3 length: 13 residues. Trimming shortened V by 10 bases and J by 7 bases, and 16 bases separated the two germline ends.